This T cell receptor beta chain was identified in a study of control samples from healthy donors and cancer patients (dated by TCRdb to about 2020). To prepare the library, the immunoSEQ multiplex PCR assay was applied. Held by TCRdb, this immuneACCESS table contains in-frame sequences only and omits some clones. Under half of the omission traces to an unresolved V gene where checked; the cause of the rest is unknown. Counted in this sample were under 450,000 clones; 75% to 95% of them appeared once. Over 5.5% of the sample is held by the ten biggest clonotypes. This clone appeared once. It has no known antigen specificity. No much larger clonotype is one base removed from it; base qualities were not supplied. Looking up the germline V gene yields CDR1 ENHRY and CDR2 SYGVKD. The CDR3 has 12 amino acids, counting the end cysteine and phenylalanine. Of the read, only the CDR3 DNA is kept; its 36 bases are in frame from base 1. The junction carries 13 bases between V and J, which are trimmed by 7 bases and 7 bases respectively.

The receptor's source is a man in his forties or fifties with head and neck cancer. Material for sequencing was PBMCs. The V and J genes are TRBV10-3 and TRBJ1-2, with no reliable assignment of the D segment. The DNA is TGTGCCATCACTCCTTCATGGGGTGGCTACACCTTC. It codes for CAITPSWGGYTF.